This TCR beta chain derives from a study of T cell responses to AZD1222 COVID-19 vaccine. As to this clone: Antigen specificity is unknown.

Germline V gene lookup returns CDR1 MDHEN and CDR2 SYDVKM. The CDR3 is 15 amino acids. Germline trimming cut 3 bases from V and 9 bases from J; bases unmatched to any gene: 10. The study, taken as a whole, reports: No day 14 peak samples; only post-peak repertoires were characterized.

Method: immunoSEQ multiplex PCR; TCRdb's copy keeps in-frame clones and lacks some. Here the sample spans 100,000 to 150,000 clones, about 79% being singletons. Sequenced material: peripheral blood, taken 28 days after the second AZD1222 dose. The origin of this receptor is an adult who received the AZD1222 COVID-19 vaccine. This chain uses TRBV28 with TRBJ1-5; 8 bases map to TRBD1. CDR3 region: CASSFPDGQGAPQHF. CDR3 in DNA: TGTGCCAGCAGTTTTCCGGATGGACAGGGTGCGCCCCAGCATTTT. Filled out from reference TRBV28 and TRBJ1-5, the complete variable domain reads DVKVTQSSRYLVKRTGEKVFLECVQDMDHENMFWYRQDPGLGLRLIYFSYDVKMKEKGDIPEGYSVSREKKERFSLILESASTNQTSMYLCASSFPDGQGAPQHFGDGTRLSIL.